The 11 T cell receptor beta chains presented below share a single source sample, sequenced in a study of blood T cell repertoires in COVID-19. The table came from immunoSEQ multiplex PCR; TCRdb's copy has only in-frame clones and leaves some out. The sample has approximately 260,000 clones; 75% to 90% are singletons. Material for sequencing was peripheral blood. The receptors shown here come from a woman aged 40 to 50 with acute or convalescent COVID-19.

The chain combines TRBV19 with TRBJ1-5, with D possibly TRBD1 on 5 matching bases. Germline V lookup: CDR1 LNHDA, CDR2 SQIVND (reference sequence). This CDR3 contains 16 residues. With 3 bases removed from V and 3 bases from J, the gap between germline ends came to 15 bases. Here the CDR3 reads CASSIDSTVSNQPQHF. DNA for the CDR3: TGTGCCAGTAGTATCGACTCGACAGTTTCCAATCAGCCCCAGCATTTT.

The chain has TRBV11-2 and TRBJ1-5; the D is unclear. There are 13 residues in the CDR3. Germline CDR1 and CDR2: SGHAT and FQNNGV. V lost 1 base and J lost 7, with 8 bases in between. In DNA form, the CDR3 reads TGTGCCAGCAGCTTAGGCGGGAGGCAGCCCCAGCATTTT. Protein sequence: CASSLGGRQPQHF.

V is TRBV4-1 and J is TRBJ2-3, with TRBD1 matching over 7 bases. V gave up 3 bases and J gave up 1 base; unmatched junction bases: 1. The CDR3 sequence is 14 residues long. Germline CDR1 and CDR2: MGHRA and YSYEKL. CDR3 sequence (DNA): TGCGCCAGCAGCCACGGACAGGGCACAGATACGCAGTATTTT. It encodes CASSHGQGTDTQYF.

The table lists this clone with a few counts. The genes are TRBV7-9 and TRBJ1-4; 8 bases are a match to TRBD1. Germline CDR1 SEHNR, CDR2 FQNEAQ (reference sequence). J was trimmed by 4 bases and V by 5 bases; bases with no gene match: 3. The CDR3 contains 14 residues. The CDR3 nucleotides read TGTGCCAGCAGCCCCGGACAGGGTAATGAAAAACTGTTTTTT. Translation: CASSPGQGNEKLFF.

The chain joins TRBV11-2 to TRBJ1-1; TRBD1 is a possible D gene (5 bases). Germline CDR1 and CDR2: SGHAT and FQNNGV. Deletions cut 4 bases from V and 7 bases from J, with 19 bases between. CDR3 length equals 15 residues. CDR3 loop: CASSSMRGSGGEAFF. CDR3 DNA sequence: TGTGCCAGCAGCTCAATGCGGGGGTCTGGCGGTGAAGCTTTCTTT.

The CDR3 is CASSWATNTEAFF. The CDR3 DNA follows: TGTGCCAGCAGCTGGGCAACTAACACTGAAGCTTTCTTT. V usage is TRBV5-4 and J usage is TRBJ1-1, with D unclear. The CDR3 runs to 13 residues. In germline, CDR1 is SGHNT, CDR2 YYREEE (reference sequence). Trimming pared 3 bases from V and 2 bases from J, leaving 8 bases between.

V usage is TRBV9 and J usage is TRBJ2-5, with a weak D call TRBD2 (7 bases). Germline V lookup: CDR1 SGDLS, CDR2 YYNGEE. This CDR3 contains 16 residues. Trimming removed 4 bases from V and 4 bases from J, with 20 bases in between. CDR3 DNA: TGTGCCAGCAGCTCTGGGGGCGGGGGCCTTATAGAGACCCAGTACTTC. This codes for CASSSGGGGLIETQYF.

The chain combines TRBV9 with TRBJ1-2; 11 bases match TRBD1. CDR1 and CDR2 from the germline V gene are SGDLS and YYNGEE. Trimming cost V 4 bases and J 6 bases; bases outside gene matches: 14. This CDR3 is built from 17 residues. The DNA for the CDR3 is TGTGCCAGCAGCTCCCGGACAGGGGGCGAGGAGAGGGATGGCTACACCTTC. Translation gives CASSSRTGGEERDGYTF.

A note on this clone: The same CDR3 can be traced to other DNA sequences in this sample. The chain is built from TRBV18 and TRBJ1-1; unclear D gene. V gave up 3 bases and J gave up 1 base, with 6 bases separating them. Germline CDR1 and CDR2: KGHSH and LQKENI. The CDR3 is 13 residues long. DNA for the CDR3: TGTGCCAGCTCACCTCCCCAGAACACTGAAGCTTTCTTT. Translated: CASSPPQNTEAFF. Using reference TRBV18 and TRBJ1-1 for the parts outside the CDR3, the full variable domain is NAGVMQNPRHLVRRRGQEARLRCSPMKGHSHVYWYRQLPEEGLKFMVYLQKENIIDESGMPKERFSAEFPKEGPSILRIQQVVRGDSAAYFCASSPPQNTEAFFGQGTRLTVV.

The chain is built from TRBV2 and TRBJ2-2; 11 bases are shared with TRBD1. V gave up 3 bases and J gave up 5 bases; unmatched junction bases: 5. This CDR3 is built from 16 residues. Germline loops: CDR1 SNHLY, CDR2 FYNNEI. CDR3 bases: TGTGCCAGCAGTGATAGGGGGACAGGGGGAACCGGGGAGCTGTTTTTT. Its translation is CASSDRGTGGTGELFF. Using reference TRBV2 and TRBJ2-2 for the parts outside the CDR3, the full variable domain is EPEVTQTPSHQVTQMGQEVILRCVPISNHLYFYWYRQILGQKVEFLVSFYNNEISEKSEIFDDQFSVERPDGSNFTLKIRSTKLEDSAMYFCASSDRGTGGTGELFFGEGSRLTVL.

V and J are TRBV6-2 or TRBV6-3 and TRBJ1-2, with TRBD1 identical over 7 bases. Germline CDR1 is MNHEY and CDR2 is SVGEGT. The CDR3 loop spans 15 amino acids. The V and J ends lost 4 bases and 4 bases, in that order; junction bases with no gene match: 9. This chain's CDR3 is CASSSTGTVSYGYTF. Written as DNA, the CDR3 is TGTGCCAGCAGTTCCACCGGGACAGTATCCTATGGCTACACCTTC.